This is a list of T cell receptor beta chains from one sample in a study of OX40 agonist ivuxolimab in advanced cancers. Sequencing was performed with immunoSEQ multiplex PCR; in TCRdb, only in-frame clones are kept and a portion is missing. This table has tens of thousands of clones, 86% appearing once. The sample here was CD4+ or CD8+ T cells sorted from blood, taken in a trial of the OX40 agonist ivuxolimab. All receptors come from an adult with an advanced solid tumor such as melanoma, head and neck, liver or kidney cancer. Both conserved end residues are trimmed from each CDR3. Each record gives: J gene, clone size, D gene, V gene, CDR3 protein. D genes are given only for firm matches. Clone size is not always given. Where it is, it says once, few, many or a class for expanded clones.

j_gene: TRBJ1-1; abundance: -; d_gene: -; v_gene: TRBV27; CDR3aa: LKTENTEAF
j_gene: TRBJ1-4; abundance: few; d_gene: -; v_gene: TRBV20-1; CDR3aa: SASGPRRLF
j_gene: TRBJ1-1; abundance: -; d_gene: -; v_gene: TRBV7-3; CDR3aa: ASSPGFGTEAF
j_gene: TRBJ1-1; abundance: once; d_gene: -; v_gene: TRBV5-1; CDR3aa: ASSYRDPGNTEAF
j_gene: TRBJ2-2; abundance: -; d_gene: TRBD1; v_gene: TRBV7-2; CDR3aa: ASSYQTGSIPGELF
j_gene: TRBJ2-1; abundance: -; d_gene: TRBD2; v_gene: TRBV18; CDR3aa: ASSPPGIAGGNEQF
j_gene: TRBJ2-2; abundance: -; d_gene: -; v_gene: TRBV7-9; CDR3aa: ASSLRPDGGELF
j_gene: -; abundance: -; d_gene: TRBD2; v_gene: TRBV27; CDR3aa: ASSQPPLAGGPGVYEQY
j_gene: TRBJ2-7; abundance: -; d_gene: -; v_gene: TRBV5-4; CDR3aa: ASSLDLGSEQY
j_gene: TRBJ2-3; abundance: -; d_gene: -; v_gene: TRBV5-1; CDR3aa: ASSQRGSADTQY
j_gene: TRBJ2-1; abundance: -; d_gene: -; v_gene: TRBV5-1; CDR3aa: ASSQGNNEQF
j_gene: TRBJ2-1; abundance: few; d_gene: -; v_gene: TRBV5-4; CDR3aa: ASSQSPGANNEQF
j_gene: TRBJ2-3; abundance: -; d_gene: -; v_gene: TRBV6-1; CDR3aa: ASSFQSTDTQY
j_gene: TRBJ1-3; abundance: -; d_gene: -; v_gene: TRBV11-2; CDR3aa: ASSLYSGNTIY
j_gene: TRBJ2-7; abundance: -; d_gene: TRBD2; v_gene: TRBV14; CDR3aa: ASSRGGGLAGEQY
j_gene: TRBJ2-7; abundance: -; d_gene: TRBD1; v_gene: TRBV5-1; CDR3aa: ATSSGTGVYEQY
j_gene: TRBJ1-2; abundance: -; d_gene: TRBD1; v_gene: TRBV5-1; CDR3aa: ASSGTGGSNYGYT
j_gene: TRBJ1-5; abundance: -; d_gene: -; v_gene: TRBV19; CDR3aa: ASSIGPREGWQPQH
j_gene: TRBJ1-2; abundance: once; d_gene: TRBD1; v_gene: TRBV4-1; CDR3aa: ASSHHFPGTGISYGYT
j_gene: TRBJ1-2; abundance: -; d_gene: TRBD1; v_gene: TRBV9; CDR3aa: ASSVVPEGARNYGYT
j_gene: TRBJ1-2; abundance: few; d_gene: -; v_gene: TRBV5-6; CDR3aa: ASSLGSWSYGYT
j_gene: TRBJ1-2; abundance: few; d_gene: -; v_gene: TRBV6-5; CDR3aa: ASSPIARTGGYT
j_gene: TRBJ1-2; abundance: -; d_gene: -; v_gene: TRBV27; CDR3aa: ASSKRGATGGYT
j_gene: TRBJ2-2; abundance: -; d_gene: -; v_gene: TRBV6-5; CDR3aa: ASSGGGTGELF
j_gene: TRBJ1-4; abundance: -; d_gene: -; v_gene: TRBV6-6; CDR3aa: ASRPAEPGANEKLF
j_gene: TRBJ1-2; abundance: -; d_gene: -; v_gene: TRBV7-9; CDR3aa: ASSLGDKVYGYT
j_gene: TRBJ1-1; abundance: once; d_gene: TRBD1; v_gene: TRBV6-1; CDR3aa: ASTRDREGTEAF
j_gene: TRBJ1-5; abundance: -; d_gene: -; v_gene: TRBV2; CDR3aa: ASSDIALNQPQH
j_gene: TRBJ2-3; abundance: -; d_gene: -; v_gene: TRBV5-4; CDR3aa: ASSPGTWYTDTQY
j_gene: TRBJ2-3; abundance: -; d_gene: -; v_gene: TRBV7-9; CDR3aa: ASSLVGQRTDTQY
j_gene: -; abundance: -; d_gene: -; v_gene: TRBV29-1; CDR3aa: SALWQGYEQY
j_gene: TRBJ2-1; abundance: -; d_gene: -; v_gene: TRBV5-4; CDR3aa: ASFRGGNEQF